This T cell receptor (beta chain) was documented in a study of shared clonotypes between healthy human individuals (dated by TCRdb to about 2020). A note on the overall study: The cohort comprised a couple of women and a few men aged 18 to 49 years. To increase sequencing depth and limit assay-specific biases, TCR repertoire library preparation and sequencing were carried out by different laboratories using diverse techniques. The study deeply sequenced blood TCR repertoires of several healthy adults to estimate repertoire size and the extent of clonotype sharing between individuals. Leukapheresis yielded between about 0.8 and 8.9 billion PBMCs per donor. For each donor, CD4 naive and CD4 memory were each run on three plates, CD8 naive on two plates, and CD8 memory on one plate.

Looking up the germline V gene yields CDR1 SQVTM and CDR2 ANQGSEA. V is reduced by 7 bases and J by 0 bases, leaving a spacing of 14 bases between them. The CDR3 measures 14 amino acids from cysteine to phenylalanine. CDR3 DNA is the only sequence kept; it has 42 bases, read in frame from the first base. Overall study results and their limits: Naive subsets generally had larger estimated clonotype richness than memory subsets did. Compared with non-shared clonotypes, clonotypes shared by all four sorted-subset donors had higher generation probabilities. Pairwise subsampling indicated that sequencing depth was expected to affect the degree of clonotype sharing among donors. Only blood was sampled, and tissue TCR repertoires likely differ from those in blood. Even with the large sequencing depth, rarefaction of the sorted-subset datasets indicated that sequencing was incomplete. The small number of donors limited the genetic and exposure-history diversity represented. When a handful of donors were compared, the shared fraction of clonotypes was about 5.2% for naive CD4, roughly 3.3% for naive CD8, 2.3% for memory CD4, and around 0.4% for memory CD8.

Healthy HIV-negative adults with no recently reported acute infections or vaccinations were included as donors. Every donor was a Caucasian adult residing in Nashville, Tennessee, USA. Magnetic negative selection was used to enrich CD4+ T cells, after which naive cells were positively selected on CD45RA and the negative fraction became the memory subset. Blood was obtained by leukapheresis, after which PBMCs were separated by Ficoll-Histopaque density gradient centrifugation and cryopreserved in liquid nitrogen vapor phase. Analytical flow cytometry was used to check the purity and quantity of every magnetically sorted T cell population. Genomic DNA was isolated from every sorted fraction and measured by UV absorbance on a Nanodrop 2000c. TCR CDR3 regions were amplified from genomic DNA by multiplex PCR using the deep immunoSEQ assay. Genomic DNA extracted from each cell subset was distributed evenly over all wells of several immunoSEQ 96-well plates, and each plate served as one replicate. Each replicate PCR for sorted subsets received 150 to 250 ng genomic DNA, equal to about 29,000 T cell genomes. Purified libraries were quantified with a Qubit 3.0 fluorometer, sized on a Bioanalyzer 2100, and re-quantified with the KAPA Library Quantification kit. A separate single-read 150-cycle Illumina NextSeq 550 flow cell was used to sequence each immunoSEQ 96-well plate. In the paper's pipeline: Because the immunoSEQ output included only junctional sequences and no quality scores, the filtering could not be the same as the filtering used for full-length reads. To assign V/J genes and CDR3, sequences were annotated using PyIR, a Python wrapper for IgBLAST v1.9, with IMGT germline references. Any read was removed if the V/J assignment was weak (E-value above 1e-6), the CDR3 was missing, or the read contained stop codons, out-of-frame junctions, or ambiguous translated residues. V3J clonotypes were defined by identical inferred V gene, J gene, and CDR3 amino acid sequence. Percentage overlap between repertoires was computed as shared unique clonotypes divided by the size of the smaller repertoire. RTK rarefaction, the Chao1 estimator, and Recon v2.1 estimates of unobserved clonotypes were used to assess repertoire richness. Generation probabilities were computed with OLGA for all TCRbeta clonotypes obtained by the gDNA method from four donors. This immuneACCESS table, as held by TCRdb, lists in-frame sequences with V and J called but not all clones. Of the missing ones, under half trace to an unresolved V gene in checked studies; the others have no known cause. V and J calls and clone size are given by that table; D and trimming were obtained from the DNA. The table for this sample lists some 2,400,000 clones; almost 96% of them were counted only once. Jointly, the top ten make up 0.1% to 0.15% of the sample.

Turning to this clone: The antigen it recognizes is unknown. One base away there is no much larger clone; base qualities are not given.

The chain links TRBV29-1 with TRBJ2-3, with the D assignment possibly TRBD1 or TRBD2, given 5 matching bases for each. The sequence was obtained from a man aged 18 to 29 in good health. The sequencing input was naive CD4+ T cells sorted from blood. Interpreted using the paper, the cell subset or site label stands for: CD45RA+ positively selected. The bases read TGCAGCGCCGGGGCAAGAGAAAGCACAGATACGCAGTATTTT. Protein translation: CSAGARESTDTQYF.